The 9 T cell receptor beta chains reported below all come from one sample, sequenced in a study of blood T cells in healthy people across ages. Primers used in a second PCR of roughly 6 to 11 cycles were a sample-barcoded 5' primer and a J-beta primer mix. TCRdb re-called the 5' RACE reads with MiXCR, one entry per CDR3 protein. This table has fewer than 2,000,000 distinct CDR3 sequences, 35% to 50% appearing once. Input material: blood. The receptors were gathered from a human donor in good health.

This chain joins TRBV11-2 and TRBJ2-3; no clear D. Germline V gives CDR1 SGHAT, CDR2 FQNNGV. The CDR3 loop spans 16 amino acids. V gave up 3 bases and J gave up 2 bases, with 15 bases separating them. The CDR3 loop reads CASSLFRQANTDTQYF. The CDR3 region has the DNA TGTGCCAGCAGCTTGTTTCGACAAGCCAACACAGATACGCAGTATTTT.

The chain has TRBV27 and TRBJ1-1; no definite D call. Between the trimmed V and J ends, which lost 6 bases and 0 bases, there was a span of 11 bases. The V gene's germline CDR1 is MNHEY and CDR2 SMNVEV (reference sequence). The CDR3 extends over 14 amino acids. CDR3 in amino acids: CASSTVNMNTEAFF. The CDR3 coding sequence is TGTGCCAGCAGCACGGTCAACATGAACACTGAAGCTTTCTTT.

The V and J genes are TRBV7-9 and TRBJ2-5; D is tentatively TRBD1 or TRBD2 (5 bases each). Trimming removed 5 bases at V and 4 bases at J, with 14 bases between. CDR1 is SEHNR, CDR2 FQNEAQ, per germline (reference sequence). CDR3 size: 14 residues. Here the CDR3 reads CASSQTGRRETQYF. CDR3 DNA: TGTGCCAGCAGCCAGACGGGGCGAAGAGAGACCCAGTACTTC.

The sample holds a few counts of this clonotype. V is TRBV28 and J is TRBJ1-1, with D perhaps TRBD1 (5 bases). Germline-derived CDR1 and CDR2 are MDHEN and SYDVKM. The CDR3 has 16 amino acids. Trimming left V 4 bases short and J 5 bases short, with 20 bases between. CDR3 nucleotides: TGTGCCAGCAGTTCTGACCGGGAGGGCGGGGGGACTGAAGCTTTCTTT. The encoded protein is CASSSDREGGGTEAFF.

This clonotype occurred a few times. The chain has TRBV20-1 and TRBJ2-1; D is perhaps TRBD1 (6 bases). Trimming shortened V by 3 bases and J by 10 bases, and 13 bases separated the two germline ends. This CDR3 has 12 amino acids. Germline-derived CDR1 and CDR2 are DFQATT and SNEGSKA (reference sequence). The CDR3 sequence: CSASRQGYEQFF. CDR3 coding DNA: TGCAGTGCTAGTAGGCAGGGGTACGAGCAGTTCTTC.

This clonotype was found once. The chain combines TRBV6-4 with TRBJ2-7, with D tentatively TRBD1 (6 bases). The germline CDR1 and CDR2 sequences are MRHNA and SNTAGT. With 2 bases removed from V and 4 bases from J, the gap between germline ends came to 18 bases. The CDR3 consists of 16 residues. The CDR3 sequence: CASSDPPSKGVYEQYF. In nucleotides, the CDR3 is TGTGCCAGCAGTGACCCTCCCAGTAAGGGGGTATACGAGCAGTACTTC.

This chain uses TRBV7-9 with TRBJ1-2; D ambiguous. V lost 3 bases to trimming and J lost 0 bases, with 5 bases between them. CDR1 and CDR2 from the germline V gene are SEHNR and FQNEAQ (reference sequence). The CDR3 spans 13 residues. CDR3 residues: CASSFHTNYGYTF. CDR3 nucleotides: TGTGCCAGCAGCTTCCACACTAACTATGGCTACACCTTC.

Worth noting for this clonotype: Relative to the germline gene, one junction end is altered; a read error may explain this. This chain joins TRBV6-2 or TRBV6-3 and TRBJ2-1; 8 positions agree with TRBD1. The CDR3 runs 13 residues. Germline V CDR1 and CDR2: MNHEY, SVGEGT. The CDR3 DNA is TGTGCCGGCAGTCGGGACAGGACAAATGAGCAGTTCTTC. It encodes CAGSRDRTNEQFF.

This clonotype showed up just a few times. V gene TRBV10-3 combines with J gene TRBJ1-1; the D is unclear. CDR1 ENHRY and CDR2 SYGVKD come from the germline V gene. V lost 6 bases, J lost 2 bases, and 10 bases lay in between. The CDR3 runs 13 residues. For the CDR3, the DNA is TGTGCCATCAGCAAGACTGTCAACACTGAAGCTTTCTTT. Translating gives CAISKTVNTEAFF.